This T cell receptor beta chain was recorded in a study of OX40 agonist ivuxolimab in advanced cancers. Study summary: Patients got intravenous ivuxolimab at 0.01 to 10 mg/kg every 2 weeks. Patients in dose escalation had liver, melanoma, kidney or head and neck cancers.

The cohort excluded patients with autoimmune disease history or systemic immunosuppression. Blood sampling was done at baseline, cycle 4 day 1, and cycle 7 day 1. Repertoires were generated with immunoSEQ multiplex PCR, while TCRdb's copy carries only in-frame clones and drops some. The sample shows about 41,000 clones, 80% of them seen only once. The ends were cut back, 1 base at V and 5 bases at J, with 8 bases in the middle. The CDR3 has 13 residues. Per the germline V gene, CDR1 is SGHTA and CDR2 is FQGTGA. This chain joins TRBV7-3 and TRBJ2-5; tentatively, D is TRBD2 (5 bases). The material was CD4+ or CD8+ T cells sorted from blood, obtained in a trial of the OX40 agonist ivuxolimab. The sequence was obtained from an adult with an advanced solid tumor such as melanoma, head and neck, liver or kidney cancer. As DNA, the CDR3 is TGTGCCAGCAGCTTAAGAGAGGGCGAGACCCAGTACTTC. It codes for CASSLREGETQYF.